The 14 T cell receptor beta chains given below trace back to one sample, sequenced in a study of blood T cell repertoires in COVID-19. Sequencing used immunoSEQ multiplex PCR; TCRdb keeps in-frame clones, though not all of them. The table lists roughly 200,000 clones, 75% to 90% of them singletons. Source material: PBMCs or T cells enriched from blood (not recorded which). All receptors come from a woman aged 30 to 39 who had been exposed to COVID-19.

This sequence joins TRBV6-5 and TRBJ2-5; D may be TRBD2 (7 bases). Germline values: CDR1 MNHEY, CDR2 SVGAGI. The CDR3 is 15 residues long. The V gene lost 0 bases and the J gene lost 5 bases, with 13 bases spanning the gap. The DNA for the CDR3 is TGTGCCAGCAGTTACTCGACGGGGGGCGCTGAGACCCAGTACTTC. Translation: CASSYSTGGAETQYF.

CDR3 amino acids: CASSPRGPQPSYNSPLHF. CDR3 nucleotide sequence: TGTGCCAGCTCACCCAGGGGGCCACAACCCTCCTATAATTCACCCCTCCACTTT. The chain combines TRBV18 with TRBJ1-6, with 8 nucleotides matching TRBD1. V shed 3 bases, J shed 0 bases, and the junction held 7 bases outside the gene matches. The CDR3 runs to 18 residues. From germline, CDR1 is KGHSH and CDR2 LQKENI.

The chain has TRBV7-2 and TRBJ2-5; D may be TRBD2 (6 bases). V gave up 5 bases and J gave up 2 bases, with 18 bases separating them. The CDR3 is 16 amino acids. Germline V gene data show CDR1 as SGHTA and CDR2 as FQGNSA. The CDR3: CASSPRGGWVQETQYF. The CDR3 DNA is TGTGCCAGCAGCCCCCGAGGAGGGTGGGTACAAGAGACCCAGTACTTC.

CDR3 in DNA: TGTGCCAGCAGCCCAGACAGGGGGAGGAATCAGCCCCAGCATTTT. Translation gives CASSPDRGRNQPQHF. The chain couples TRBV2 to TRBJ1-5; 9 bases are a match to TRBD1. V lost 6 bases and J lost 4; bases outside the gene matches: 7. Germline-derived CDR1 and CDR2 are SNHLY and FYNNEI. The CDR3 totals 15 residues.

V gene TRBV19 combines with J gene TRBJ1-5; tentative D call: TRBD1 (5 bases). The CDR3 extends over 14 amino acids. V lost 5 bases, J lost 2 bases, and 10 bases lay in between. Germline V gene sequence: CDR1 LNHDA, CDR2 SQIVND (reference sequence). The CDR3 nucleotides read TGTGCCAGTAGTTGGGGCTTGGGCAATCAGCCCCAGCATTTT. It yields the protein CASSWGLGNQPQHF.

V gene TRBV2 combines with J gene TRBJ2-3; the match to TRBD2 covers 10 bases. CDR1 and CDR2 from the germline V gene are SNHLY and FYNNEI. This CDR3 contains 15 residues. V was clipped by 8 bases and J by 4 bases; unmatched bases: 9. CDR3 region: CASFRLAGAADTQYF. The CDR3 coding sequence is TGTGCCAGCTTCCGTCTAGCGGGGGCCGCAGATACGCAGTATTTT.

This sequence joins TRBV19 and TRBJ2-2; possible D gene TRBD1, 5 bases. V lost 5 bases and J 2 bases, leaving 12 bases between the germline ends. The CDR3 is 15 residues long. The V gene's germline CDR1 is LNHDA and CDR2 SQIVND (reference sequence). This CDR3 is CASSSPTANTGELFF. The CDR3 DNA reads as TGTGCCAGTAGTTCCCCGACAGCCAACACCGGGGAGCTGTTTTTT.

The chain is built from TRBV19 and TRBJ2-4; 8 bases are shared with TRBD1. Germline CDR1 is LNHDA and CDR2 is SQIVND (reference sequence). V dropped 5 bases and J dropped 3; count of bases not matched to a gene: 6. CDR3 length equals 15 residues. The CDR3 nucleotides are TGTGCCAGTAGTGCCGGACAGGGTGGCAAAAACATTCAGTACTTC. It specifies CASSAGQGGKNIQYF.

V is TRBV20-1 and J is TRBJ1-1; 7 bases agree with TRBD1. This CDR3 contains 11 residues. Trimming at V came to 5 bases and at J to 8 bases, leaving 5 bases not matched to a gene. The germline V gene has CDR1 DFQATT and CDR2 SNEGSKA (reference sequence). The DNA for the CDR3 is TGCAGTGCTGATAGGGACAGAGAAGCTTTCTTT. Translated: CSADRDREAFF.

The rearrangement joins TRBV7-8 to TRBJ1-1; the match to TRBD1 covers 7 bases. CDR3 length: 15 residues. V trimming: 4 bases; J trimming: 1 base; junction bases outside the gene matches: 6. Germline loops: CDR1 SGHVS, CDR2 FQNEAQ. The CDR3 bases are TGTGCCAGCAGCTCGCGACAGGGAGCGAACACTGAAGCTTTCTTT. Amino acids: CASSSRQGANTEAFF. The full variable domain, completed using reference TRBV7-8 and TRBJ1-1, is GAGVSQSPRYKVAKRGQDVALRCDPISGHVSLFWYQQALGQGPEFLTYFQNEAQLDKSGLPSDRFFAERPEGSVSTLKIQRTQQEDSAVYLCASSSRQGANTEAFFGQGTRLTVV.

J is TRBJ2-3 and V is TRBV2; D might be TRBD2 (5 bases). CDR1 is SNHLY, CDR2 FYNNEI, per germline. The ends were cut back, 8 bases at V and 2 bases at J, with 11 bases in the middle. The CDR3 loop spans 13 amino acids. The CDR3 spells CASLTRDTDTQYF. DNA of the CDR3: TGTGCCAGCCTCACCCGGGACACAGATACGCAGTATTTT. The full variable domain, in which reference TRBV2 and TRBJ2-3 provide the parts outside the CDR3, is EPEVTQTPSHQVTQMGQEVILRCVPISNHLYFYWYRQILGQKVEFLVSFYNNEISEKSEIFDDQFSVERPDGSNFTLKIRSTKLEDSAMYFCASLTRDTDTQYFGPGTRLTVL.

This chain links TRBV7-9 with TRBJ2-1, with 11 bases fitting TRBD2. CDR1 and CDR2 from the germline V gene are SEHNR and FQNEAQ (reference sequence). The CDR3 is 17 residues long. V was clipped by 1 base and J by 6 bases; unmatched bases: 8. The CDR3 loop is CASSLGLLAGAPNEQFF. The CDR3 nucleotides are TGTGCCAGCAGCTTAGGACTACTAGCGGGGGCCCCCAATGAGCAGTTCTTC.

The chain is built from TRBV7-6 and TRBJ1-4, with D possibly matching TRBD1 (6 bases). The V gene's germline CDR1 is SGHVS and CDR2 FNYEAQ. The CDR3 covers 14 residues. With 3 bases removed from V and 7 bases from J, the gap between germline ends came to 12 bases. CDR3 sequence: CASSFGQFGEKLFF. The CDR3 DNA reads TGTGCCAGCAGCTTCGGACAGTTCGGTGAAAAACTGTTTTTT.

CDR3 DNA: TGTGCCAGCAGTTATTTTATCAGAGGCTACACCTTC. This encodes CASSYFIRGYTF. The rearrangement joins TRBV12-3 or TRBV12-4 to TRBJ1-2; D ambiguous. V lost 4 bases and J 8 bases, leaving 11 bases between the germline ends. The CDR3 extends over 12 amino acids.